What follows is one T cell receptor beta chain and its context. The antigen is undetermined. The method was immunoSEQ multiplex PCR; TCRdb's version includes in-frame clones alone and lacks a portion of them. The sample lists some 70,000 clones; about four fifths were seen once. V shed 5 bases and J 2 bases; nucleotides not matched to a gene: 7. The CDR3 spans 14 residues. Germline CDR1 reads SQVTM; CDR2 reads ANQGSEA. These data originate in a study of OX40 agonist ivuxolimab in advanced cancers. Study summary: Averaging 60 years in age, with a range of about 23 to 80, the cohort was 80% to 90% male. Overall study findings and caveats: Some of the nonresponding patients also showed low levels of normalized T-cell clonal expansion.

The sequence was obtained from an adult with an advanced solid tumor such as melanoma, head and neck, liver or kidney cancer. Specimen: CD4+ or CD8+ T cells sorted from blood, collected in a trial of the OX40 agonist ivuxolimab. V and J are TRBV29-1 and TRBJ1-2; 8 bases fit TRBD1. This CDR3 is CSVTTGQGNYGYTF. DNA of the CDR3: TGCAGCGTTACCACCGGACAGGGAAACTATGGCTACACCTTC.